The 28 T cell receptor beta chains given below trace back to one sample, sequenced in a study of cytomegalovirus exposure and HLA in healthy donors. The PCR was carried out with 60 Vbeta primers and 13 Jbeta primers. Profiled with immunoSEQ multiplex PCR; TCRdb holds only in-frame clones, not every one. The profile shows about 120,000 clones, 81% of them singletons. The sequenced sample consisted of PBMCs. The receptor source for this set is a woman aged 25-40 years in good health and CMV-seronegative.

Remarks on this clone: No conserved phenylalanine or tryptophan is present at the end of the CDR3, so a read error is the likely explanation. Because the CDR3's place on the DNA is in doubt, the DNA is left out and the CDR3 is given as listed by TCRdb. This rearrangement joins TRBV4-1 to TRBJ2-7; TRBD2 reflects the table's D call only, with no check against the DNA. Germline V gene lookup returns CDR1 MGHRA and CDR2 YSYEKL. The length of the CDR3 is 16 amino acids, counting both ends. CDR3 sequence: CANQPSAGGPTSKSPS.

The chain's CDR3 is CASSLDRANTEAFF. Here the CDR3 DNA reads TGTGCCAGCAGCCTGGACAGGGCGAACACTGAAGCTTTCTTT. The J gene is TRBJ1-1, the V gene TRBV7-3, with TRBD1 identical over 8 bases. Germline lookup yields CDR1 SGHTA and CDR2 FQGTGA. Trimming took 5 bases from V and 1 from J; bases not matched to a gene: 3. CDR3 length: 14 amino acids.

V gene TRBV5-1 combines with J gene TRBJ1-2, with 9 nucleotides matching TRBD1. This CDR3 contains 16 residues. Germline lookup yields CDR1 SGHRS and CDR2 YFSETQ. V shed 5 bases and J 4 bases; nucleotides not matched to a gene: 12. The chain's CDR3 is CASRDTVTGGGYGYTF. CDR3 coding DNA: TGCGCCAGCAGAGATACTGTGACAGGGGGTGGCTATGGCTACACCTTC.

CDR3 nucleotide sequence: TGTGCCAGCAGTTCACCGGGACAGGGTTTTCAAGAGACCCAGTACTTC. Protein: CASSSPGQGFQETQYF. The chain combines TRBV7-9 with TRBJ2-5, with 9 bases fitting TRBD1. After removal of 6 bases from V and 2 bases from J, the junction contained 10 bases not matched to a gene. The germline CDR1 and CDR2 sequences are SEHNR and FQNEAQ (reference sequence). This CDR3 comprises 16 residues.

There are many counts of this clone. The rearrangement joins TRBV5-1 to TRBJ2-7; TRBD2 matches 8 bases. This CDR3 has 13 amino acids. J gave up 3 bases and V 2 bases, and 1 base lay outside the gene matches. Per the germline V gene, CDR1 is SGHRS and CDR2 is YFSETQ. CDR3 residues: CASSFGTSYEQYF. CDR3 coding DNA: TGCGCCAGCAGCTTCGGGACTAGCTACGAGCAGTACTTC.

The chain uses TRBV19 and TRBJ1-5, with 7 bases aligning to TRBD1. The CDR3 extends over 16 amino acids. The V and J ends lost 4 bases and 0 bases, in that order; junction bases with no gene match: 6. Germline values: CDR1 LNHDA, CDR2 SQIVND (reference sequence). The CDR3 region has the DNA TGTGCCAGTAGTAAGCAAGGGACAGATAGCAATCAGCCCCAGCATTTT. Residues: CASSKQGTDSNQPQHF.

The V and J genes are TRBV28 and TRBJ1-5, with D possibly being TRBD1 (5 bases). In germline, CDR1 is MDHEN, CDR2 SYDVKM. V was cut by 4 bases and J by 5 bases, with 15 bases left in between. CDR3 length equals 15 residues. The CDR3 is CASSSSGIEDQPQHF. CDR3 bases: TGTGCCAGCAGTTCATCAGGGATAGAAGATCAGCCCCAGCATTTT.

The chain is built from TRBV15 and TRBJ2-7; 11 nucleotides match TRBD1. With V trimmed by 2 bases and J by 6 bases, 6 bases remained unmatched. Germline V lookup: CDR1 LNHNV, CDR2 YYDKDF (reference sequence). The CDR3 is made up of 15 amino acids. Here the CDR3 DNA reads TGTGCCACCAGCAGACCCCGGGACAGGGGGAGCGAGCAGTACTTC. Residues: CATSRPRDRGSEQYF. Complete variable domain (other parts from reference TRBV15 and TRBJ2-7): DAMVIQNPRYQVTQFGKPVTLSCSQTLNHNVMYWYQQKSSQAPKLLFHYYDKDFNNEADTPDNFQSRRPNTSFCFLDIRSPGLGDTAMYLCATSRPRDRGSEQYFGPGTRLTVT.

The CDR3 reads CASSLGRGGMNTEAFF. CDR3 coding DNA: TGTGCCAGCAGCCTTGGGAGGGGAGGCATGAACACTGAAGCTTTCTTT. The V call is TRBV7-9, the J call TRBJ1-1; weak D call: TRBD1 (5 bases). The V gene lost 5 bases and the J gene lost 0 bases, with 16 bases spanning the gap. The germline CDR1 and CDR2 sequences are SEHNR and FQNEAQ (reference sequence). This CDR3 is 16 amino acids long.

The chain employs TRBV5-1 and TRBJ1-2; tentatively, D is TRBD1 (6 bases). The V end lost 2 bases, the J end lost 2 bases, and 19 bases lay between the germline ends. This CDR3 contains 17 residues. Germline-derived CDR1 and CDR2 are SGHRS and YFSETQ. The CDR3 bases are TGCGCCAGCAGCTTAGAAGTCCCGGGACACACCAACTATGGCTACACCTTC. Its protein is CASSLEVPGHTNYGYTF.

This clone was detected only a few times. The chain recombines TRBV29-1 with TRBJ1-2; 7 positions agree with TRBD1. There are 12 residues in the CDR3. Unmatched junction bases numbered 10, after V lost 7 bases and J lost 8 bases. Germline V lookup: CDR1 SQVTM, CDR2 ANQGSEA. CDR3: CSAEGALWGYTF. In nucleotides, the CDR3 is TGCAGCGCCGAGGGGGCTTTATGGGGCTACACCTTC.

In this sample, this clone turned up once. V and J are TRBV28 and TRBJ1-1, with TRBD1 as a possible D gene (6 bases). V dropped 7 bases and J dropped 0 bases, with 24 bases sitting between them. In germline, CDR1 is MDHEN, CDR2 SYDVKM. This CDR3 has 18 residues. The CDR3 DNA reads TGTGCCAGCAAAACCACAAAGGGGGGGGCGCCAATGAACACTGAAGCTTTCTTT. Amino acid sequence: CASKTTKGGAPMNTEAFF.

This clone came up a few times. This chain links TRBV5-6 with TRBJ2-7, with 13 bases that match TRBD2. V shed 2 bases and J 2 bases; nucleotides not matched to a gene: 7. The CDR3 runs to 17 residues. Germline V gene lookup returns CDR1 SGHDT and CDR2 YYEEEE. CDR3 nucleotide sequence: TGTGCCAGCAGCTTCGGACTAGCGGGAGTTAGGACCTACGAGCAGTACTTC. Translated: CASSFGLAGVRTYEQYF.

The chain combines TRBV27 with TRBJ2-7, with D maybe TRBD2 (6 bases). This CDR3 is 15 amino acids long. CDR1 is MNHEY, CDR2 SMNVEV, per germline (reference sequence). V lost 2 bases and J 3 bases, leaving 14 bases between the germline ends. CDR3 in amino acids: CASSLGAGLLYEQYF. The CDR3 DNA sequence: TGTGCCAGCAGTTTAGGGGCGGGACTCCTCTACGAGCAGTACTTC.

This chain links TRBV28 with TRBJ1-5, with D tentatively TRBD1 (5 bases). There are 13 residues in the CDR3. With 7 bases removed from V and 6 bases from J, the gap between germline ends came to 13 bases. Germline V CDR1 and CDR2: MDHEN, SYDVKM. The CDR3 is CASMGRGAQPQHF. CDR3 bases: TGTGCCAGCATGGGGCGGGGTGCTCAGCCCCAGCATTTT. Variable domain in full (rest from reference TRBV28 and TRBJ1-5): DVKVTQSSRYLVKRTGEKVFLECVQDMDHENMFWYRQDPGLGLRLIYFSYDVKMKEKGDIPEGYSVSREKKERFSLILESASTNQTSMYLCASMGRGAQPQHFGDGTRLSIL.

The genes are TRBV28 and TRBJ2-1; 8 bases agree with TRBD1. The J segment lost 7 bases and the V segment lost 9 bases, leaving 8 bases of the junction unmatched. CDR1 is MDHEN, CDR2 SYDVKM, per germline. The CDR3 length is 13 residues. This CDR3 is CARPQGAPNEQFF. CDR3 nucleotide sequence: TGTGCCAGGCCCCAGGGGGCGCCGAATGAGCAGTTCTTC. The variable domain in full, completed from reference TRBV28 and TRBJ2-1, reads DVKVTQSSRYLVKRTGEKVFLECVQDMDHENMFWYRQDPGLGLRLIYFSYDVKMKEKGDIPEGYSVSREKKERFSLILESASTNQTSMYLCARPQGAPNEQFFGPGTRLTVL.

This clone was counted a few times. The chain couples TRBV27 to TRBJ1-4; 9 nucleotides align to TRBD1. Germline CDR1 MNHEY, CDR2 SMNVEV (reference sequence). J gave up 6 bases and V 5 bases, and 7 bases lay outside the gene matches. The CDR3 runs to 15 residues. CDR3 sequence (DNA): TGTGCCAGCAGTAAAACCCGGGACAGGGATGAAAAACTGTTTTTT. This encodes CASSKTRDRDEKLFF.

V gene TRBV30 combines with J gene TRBJ1-4, with D possibly being TRBD1 (5 bases). The CDR3 extends over 16 amino acids. The ends were cut back, 0 bases at V and 6 bases at J, with 17 bases in the middle. Germline V CDR1 and CDR2: GTSNPN, SVGIG (reference sequence). CDR3 coding DNA: TGTGCCTGGAGTGTATCGCTAGGACACCGATATGAAAAACTGTTTTTT. The encoded protein is CAWSVSLGHRYEKLFF.

The rearrangement links TRBV27 to TRBJ1-5; 10 nucleotides align to TRBD1. This CDR3 region has 16 residues. The germline V gene has CDR1 MNHEY and CDR2 SMNVEV (reference sequence). The trim removed 5 bases at V and 7 bases at J, leaving 11 bases unmatched. The CDR3 nucleotides read TGTGCCAGCAGTCACTTACCCCGGGACAGGGGACAGCCCCAGCATTTT. This sequence encodes CASSHLPRDRGQPQHF.

V gene TRBV6-1 combines with J gene TRBJ2-1; the D is unclear. With 2 bases removed from V and 7 bases from J, the gap between germline ends came to 6 bases. Germline assignment: CDR1 MNHNS and CDR2 SASEGT. This CDR3 is 12 amino acids long. The CDR3 coding sequence is TGTGCCAGCAGTGAAACGGTAAATGAGCAGTTCTTC. Translating it yields CASSETVNEQFF.

This clone appeared once. The chain employs TRBV6-5 and TRBJ2-7; 7 nucleotides agree with TRBD1. Per germline, CDR1 MNHEY and CDR2 SVGAGI. The CDR3 contains 14 residues. J was trimmed by 1 base and V by 10 bases; bases with no gene match: 10. CDR3 amino acids: CATARTGDSYEQYF. In DNA, the CDR3 is TGTGCCACCGCTAGGACAGGTGATTCCTACGAGCAGTACTTC.

The V gene is TRBV30, the J gene TRBJ1-1; 8 bases align to TRBD1. The V gene end was trimmed by 3 bases and the J gene end by 4 bases; junction bases not matched to a gene: 4. The CDR3 runs 13 residues. Germline CDR1 GTSNPN, CDR2 SVGIG (reference sequence). CDR3 loop: CAWSPTGGTEAFF. Written as DNA, the CDR3 is TGTGCCTGGAGCCCAACAGGGGGCACTGAAGCTTTCTTT.

This clone was picked up one time. V and J are TRBV9 and TRBJ2-5; D is undetermined. The V gene's germline CDR1 is SGDLS and CDR2 YYNGEE. This CDR3 has 13 amino acids. V was cut by 2 bases and J by 2 bases, with 7 bases left in between. CDR3: CASSVSLQETQYF. CDR3 in DNA: TGTGCCAGCAGCGTGTCTTTACAAGAGACCCAGTACTTC.

This chain links TRBV5-8 with TRBJ2-1; TRBD1 matches 7 bases. With 3 bases clipped from V and 0 bases from J, the junction kept 9 bases outside the gene matches. The CDR3 runs to 17 residues. Germline V gene lookup returns CDR1 SGHTS and CDR2 YDEGEE. The CDR3, as DNA: TGTGCCAGCAGCTCCGGCCGGGACAGTAGCTCCTACAATGAGCAGTTCTTC. It translates to CASSSGRDSSSYNEQFF.

The rearrangement uses TRBV5-1 and TRBJ1-1; 7 bases fit TRBD1. The CDR3 has 15 amino acids. J lost 1 base, V lost 5 bases, and 8 bases had no gene match. Germline CDR1 and CDR2: SGHRS and YFSETQ. CDR3 in DNA: TGCGCCAGCAGTTTTGGACAGGACCAGAACACTGAAGCTTTCTTT. Translation gives CASSFGQDQNTEAFF.

The chain couples TRBV6-6 to TRBJ2-1, with TRBD1 matching over 8 bases. The V gene's germline CDR1 is MNHNY and CDR2 SVGAGI (reference sequence). V was clipped by 8 bases and J by 5 bases; unmatched bases: 8. The CDR3 extends over 14 amino acids. CDR3: CASAKGRGHNEQFF. Written as DNA, the CDR3 is TGTGCCAGCGCAAAGGGCAGGGGGCACAATGAGCAGTTCTTC.

The chain links TRBV7-6 to TRBJ2-5; TRBD2 matches at 13 bases. The DNA end is more similar to TRBJ2-7, so the J call may be wrong. The CDR3 extends over 15 amino acids. Germline V gene sequence: CDR1 SGHVS, CDR2 FNYEAQ. The CDR3 coding sequence is TGTGCCAGCAGCTACTGGACTAGCGGGAGTACCGAGCAGTACTTC. This encodes CASSYWTSGSTEQYF.

The chain combines TRBV13 with TRBJ2-7; D is ambiguous. Germline-derived CDR1 and CDR2 are PRHDT and FYEKMQ (reference sequence). The CDR3 runs to 14 residues. Trimming took 5 bases from V and 2 from J, leaving 13 bases between them. The CDR3 loop reads CASSPITHPYEQYF. For the CDR3, the DNA is TGTGCCAGCAGCCCGATAACTCATCCCTACGAGCAGTACTTC.